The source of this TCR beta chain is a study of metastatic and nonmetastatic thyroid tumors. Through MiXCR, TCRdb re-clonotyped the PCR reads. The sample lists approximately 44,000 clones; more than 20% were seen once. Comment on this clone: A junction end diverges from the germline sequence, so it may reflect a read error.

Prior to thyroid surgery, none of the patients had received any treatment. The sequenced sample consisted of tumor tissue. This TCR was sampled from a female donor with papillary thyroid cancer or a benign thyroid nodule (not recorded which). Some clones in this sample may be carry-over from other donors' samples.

The CDR3 region has the DNA TGTGCCAGCAGTCCGACTAGCGGGTCCTACGATGAGCAGTTCTTC. Translating it yields CASSPTSGSYDEQFF. The chain couples TRBV6-4 to TRBJ2-1; TRBD2 matches 10 bases. The CDR3 loop spans 15 amino acids. CDR1 is MRHNA and CDR2 is SNTAGT in the germline V gene.